Described below is a single TCR beta chain sequence and its context. What it binds is unknown. With 60 Vbeta and 13 Jbeta primers, the PCR was carried out. Method: immunoSEQ multiplex PCR; TCRdb's copy keeps in-frame clones and lacks some. The data hold more than 150,000 clones, with 80% observed a single time. This entry is derived from a study of cytomegalovirus exposure and HLA in healthy donors. Study-wide findings and caveats: A later analysis revealed that TCR association rates differed between HLA loci, peaking at DRB1 and bottoming out at HLA-C. CMV antigen specificity was confirmed in vitro for three CMV-associated chains.

Healthy individuals who donated bone marrow served as the donors. Germline CDR1 and CDR2: SGHNT and YYREEE (reference sequence). This CDR3 spans 16 amino acids. Trimming removed 0 bases from V and 8 bases from J, with 15 bases in between. The chain carries TRBV5-4 and TRBJ1-6; tentatively, D is TRBD1 (5 bases). The sample taken for sequencing was PBMCs. The clonotype comes from a woman in her twenties or thirties in good health and CMV-seronegative. The CDR3 DNA follows: TGTGCCAGCAGCTTGGCCGGGGGGAGACGGGATTCACCCCTCCACTTT. It codes for CASSLAGGRRDSPLHF.